This T cell receptor beta chain is from a study of T cell repertoires in aging, cancer and after chemotherapy. The wider study: The full dataset contained 7 million to 9.5 million TCR reads.

The template was genomic DNA from peripheral blood, not RNA. Rearranged V-D-J TRB sequences were amplified with a mixed TRB-A/B primer pool. MiXCR was run by TCRdb on the multiplex PCR reads, yielding one entry per CDR3 protein. Among about 5,500 distinct CDR3 sequences listed, more than 25% were seen once. The CDR3 is 15 residues long. The V gene end was trimmed by 4 bases and the J gene end by 4 bases; junction bases not matched to a gene: 4. The germline V gene has CDR1 MNHEY and CDR2 SVGEGT. The sequenced sample consisted of blood. This rearrangement joins TRBV6-2 or TRBV6-3 to TRBJ2-2; 9 bases match TRBD2. The TCR originated in a human donor in good health. This CDR3 is CASSFGGRATGELFF. The CDR3, as DNA: TGTGCCAGCAGTTTTGGCGGGAGGGCCACCGGGGAGCTGTTTTTT.